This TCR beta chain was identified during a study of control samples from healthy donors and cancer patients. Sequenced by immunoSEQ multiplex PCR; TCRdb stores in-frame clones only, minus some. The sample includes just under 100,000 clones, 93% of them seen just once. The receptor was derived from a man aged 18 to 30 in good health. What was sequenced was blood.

The chain's CDR3 is CASSELGDRGFNEQFF. The CDR3 DNA follows: TGTGCCAGCAGTGAATTGGGGGACAGGGGATTCAATGAGCAGTTCTTC. V usage is TRBV25-1 and J usage is TRBJ2-1; 10 nucleotides line up with TRBD1. CDR3 length: 16 residues. The V gene's germline CDR1 is MGHDK and CDR2 SYGVNS. V lost 1 base and J lost 6; bases outside the gene matches: 6.